Sequencing of this T cell receptor beta chain was carried out in a study of T cell responses to AZD1222 COVID-19 vaccine. Study results and limitations: A rise in Spike-specific TCR breadth and depth followed two AZD1222 doses. Nearly half of the spike-specific TCRs reportedly recognize variant regions that carry no mutations. Repertoires in all cases were sampled only once the peak T cell response had passed. Clonal diversity may have been underestimated in mostly white British donors.

This clone was seen a single time. Its specificity is unknown. Using immunoSEQ multiplex PCR, the repertoire was profiled, and TCRdb retains in-frame clones only, with some absent. Among 90,000 to 100,000 clones listed, roughly 90% were seen once. The starting material was peripheral blood, obtained 28 days after the second AZD1222 dose. This receptor was taken from an adult who received the AZD1222 COVID-19 vaccine.

The CDR3 bases are TGTGCCAGCAGCCAAGTTTGGGCCGGGGTCTCCACAGATACGCAGTATTTT. It yields the protein CASSQVWAGVSTDTQYF. J is TRBJ2-3 and V is TRBV3-1 (or the pseudogene TRBV3-2), with D tentatively TRBD2 (5 bases). Germline CDR1 reads LGHDT; CDR2 reads YNNKEL (reference sequence). V was pared by 1 base and J by 2 bases, with 16 bases between. The CDR3 is 17 residues long.